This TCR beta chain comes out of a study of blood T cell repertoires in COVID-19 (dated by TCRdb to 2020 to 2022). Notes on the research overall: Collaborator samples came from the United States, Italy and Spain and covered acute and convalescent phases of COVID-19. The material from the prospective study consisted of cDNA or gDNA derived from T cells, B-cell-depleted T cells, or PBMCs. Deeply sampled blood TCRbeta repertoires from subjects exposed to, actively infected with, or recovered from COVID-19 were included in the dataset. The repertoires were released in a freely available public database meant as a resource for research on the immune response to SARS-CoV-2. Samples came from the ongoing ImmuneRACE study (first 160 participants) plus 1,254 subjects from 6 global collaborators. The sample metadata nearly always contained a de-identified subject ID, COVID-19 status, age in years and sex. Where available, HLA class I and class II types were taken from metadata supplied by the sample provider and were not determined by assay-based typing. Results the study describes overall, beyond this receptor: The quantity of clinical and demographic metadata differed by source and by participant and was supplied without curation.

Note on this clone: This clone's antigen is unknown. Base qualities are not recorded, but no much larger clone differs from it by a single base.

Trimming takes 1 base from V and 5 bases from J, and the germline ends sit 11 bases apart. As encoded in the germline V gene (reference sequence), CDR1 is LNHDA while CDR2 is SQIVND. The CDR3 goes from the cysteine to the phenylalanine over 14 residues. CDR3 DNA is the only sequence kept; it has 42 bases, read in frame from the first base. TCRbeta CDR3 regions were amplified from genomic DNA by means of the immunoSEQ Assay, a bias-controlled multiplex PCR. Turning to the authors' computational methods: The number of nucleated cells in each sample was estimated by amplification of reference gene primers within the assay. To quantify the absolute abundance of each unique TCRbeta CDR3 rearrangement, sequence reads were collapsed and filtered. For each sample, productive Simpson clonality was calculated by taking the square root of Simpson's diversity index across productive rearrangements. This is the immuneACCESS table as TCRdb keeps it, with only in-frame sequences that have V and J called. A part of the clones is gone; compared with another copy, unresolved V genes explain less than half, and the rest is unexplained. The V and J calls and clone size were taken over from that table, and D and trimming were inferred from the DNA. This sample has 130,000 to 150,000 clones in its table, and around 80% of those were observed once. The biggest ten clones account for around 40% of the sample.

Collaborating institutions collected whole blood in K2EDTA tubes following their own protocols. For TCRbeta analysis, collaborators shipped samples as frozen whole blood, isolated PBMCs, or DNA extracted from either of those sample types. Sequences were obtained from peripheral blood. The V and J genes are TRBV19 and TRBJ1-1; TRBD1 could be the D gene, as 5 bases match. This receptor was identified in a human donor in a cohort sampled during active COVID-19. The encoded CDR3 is CASSIGREGTEAFF. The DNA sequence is TGTGCCAGTAGTATAGGCAGGGAGGGAACTGAAGCTTTCTTT.